A single sample gave rise to the 29 T cell receptor beta chains below, sequenced in a study of blood T cells in healthy people across ages. The second PCR ran about 6 to 12 cycles with a sample-barcoded 5' primer and J-beta primers. TCRdb reanalysed the 5' RACE reads using MiXCR and keeps one entry per CDR3 protein. This table has 730,000 or so distinct CDR3 sequences, 40% to 50% appearing once. Sequenced input: blood. The receptors derive from a man aged 80 or over in good health.

Notes on this clonotype: Since a much larger clone is just one base distant, this may be a read error. J is TRBJ2-5 and V is TRBV7-2; D may match TRBD1 or TRBD2 (5 bases each). The J call may not be correct, given that the DNA end is closer to TRBJ2-7. The CDR3 consists of 14 residues. Germline CDR1 and CDR2: SGHTA and FQGNSA. In DNA, the CDR3 is TGTGCCAGCAAGCTAGGTGCGAGGGGCTACGAGCAGTACTTC. This codes for CASKLGARGYEQYF.

This chain connects TRBV25-1 to TRBJ1-3; 7 bases align to TRBD1. Germline CDR1 is MGHDK and CDR2 is SYGVNS. V shed 4 bases, J shed 0 bases, and the junction held 3 bases outside the gene matches. This CDR3 is built from 15 residues. The chain's CDR3 is CASSVGTVSGNTIYF. DNA for the CDR3: TGTGCCAGCAGTGTCGGGACAGTCTCTGGAAACACCATATATTTT.

This chain connects TRBV12-3 or TRBV12-4 to TRBJ1-6; maybe TRBD1 (6 bases). The CDR3 is 15 amino acids. The V and J ends lost 7 bases and 6 bases respectively, with 16 bases between them. CDR3 loop: CASKMAGQTNSPLHF. CDR3 nucleotides: TGTGCCAGCAAGATGGCGGGACAAACTAATTCACCCCTCCACTTT.

The table lists this clonotype with many counts. The chain employs TRBV7-6 and TRBJ2-7; 9 nucleotides agree with TRBD1. The ends lost 5 bases at V and 6 bases at J; junction bases unmatched: 5. Germline assignment: CDR1 SGHVS and CDR2 FNYEAQ. The CDR3 runs to 13 residues. CDR3 in DNA: TGTGCCAGCAGCCTCTTGGACAGGGGCGAGCAGTACTTC. Its protein is CASSLLDRGEQYF.

On this clonotype itself: An end of the junction differs from the germline gene, which may be a read error. The rearrangement joins TRBV4-3 to TRBJ2-1; D is uncertain. The germline V gene has CDR1 LGHNA and CDR2 YSLEER. The CDR3 runs to 14 residues. The CDR3 coding sequence is TGCGCCGGCAGCCAAGATTGGGGTAGCAATGAGCAGTTCTTC. As protein: CAGSQDWGSNEQFF.

This clonotype was seen more than once but under ten times. V usage is TRBV24-1 and J usage is TRBJ2-1; D tentatively fits TRBD1 or TRBD2 (7 bases each). Germline V gene sequence: CDR1 KGHDR, CDR2 SFDVKD. The CDR3 is 18 amino acids. Trimming stripped 1 base from V and 4 bases from J, with 19 bases between. CDR3 residues: CATSDFGSGGALYNEQFF. DNA for the CDR3: TGTGCCACCAGTGATTTCGGATCAGGGGGGGCCCTATACAATGAGCAGTTCTTC.

This clonotype has just a few counts. The rearrangement uses TRBV6-5 and TRBJ2-7, with D maybe TRBD2 (6 bases). The CDR3 has 14 amino acids. Deletions cut 6 bases from V and 3 bases from J, with 15 bases between. Germline-derived CDR1 and CDR2 are MNHEY and SVGAGI. DNA of the CDR3: TGTGCCAGCAGGCCTCCGGGACTGGGCTACGAGCAGTACTTC. This gives the protein CASRPPGLGYEQYF.

The sample holds a few counts of this clonotype. This chain joins TRBV5-1 and TRBJ1-4; D is possibly TRBD1 (5 bases). The CDR3 contains 12 residues. V was shortened by 7 bases and J by 6 bases, with 10 bases between the two germline ends. Germline V gene sequence: CDR1 SGHRS, CDR2 YFSETQ. The CDR3 loop is CASGQGYEKLFF. CDR3 nucleotides: TGCGCCAGCGGGCAGGGATATGAAAAACTGTTTTTT.

This sequence joins TRBV10-2 and TRBJ2-3, with TRBD2 matching 9 bases. V shed 0 bases, J shed 0 bases, and the junction held 4 bases outside the gene matches. This CDR3 is built from 17 residues. Germline CDR1 is WSHSY and CDR2 is SAAADI. The CDR3 DNA reads as TGCGCCAGCAGTGAGTCAGAGCGGGGGGTAAGCACAGATACGCAGTATTTT. Translated: CASSESERGVSTDTQYF.

The rearrangement joins TRBV25-1 to TRBJ2-2; no firm D call. The length of the CDR3 is 15 residues. Germline CDR1 and CDR2: MGHDK and SYGVNS. The V end was cut by 4 bases, the J end by 0 bases, with 9 bases between. The CDR3 DNA reads as TGTGCCAGCAGTGGGTACAGATCGAACACCGGGGAGCTGTTTTTT. This translates into CASSGYRSNTGELFF.

The V and J genes are TRBV27 and TRBJ2-2; the D gene is possibly TRBD1 (5 bases). Deletions cut 2 bases from V and 3 bases from J, with 19 bases between. Germline assignment: CDR1 MNHEY and CDR2 SMNVEV (reference sequence). The CDR3 contains 18 residues. Written as DNA, the CDR3 is TGTGCCAGCAGTTTAAAAGGGGCCTTCACTCGACACACCGGGGAGCTGTTTTTT. This sequence encodes CASSLKGAFTRHTGELFF.

The gene calls are TRBV10-3 and TRBJ2-7; 7 nucleotides match TRBD2. TRBJ2-5 matches the DNA end more closely, so the J call is doubtful. Germline loops: CDR1 ENHRY, CDR2 SYGVKD. The CDR3 extends over 15 amino acids. The CDR3 sequence: CAISEGGGEQETQYF. CDR3 coding DNA: TGTGCCATCAGTGAGGGGGGAGGGGAACAAGAGACCCAGTACTTC.

The V call is TRBV4-2, the J call TRBJ1-2; the match to TRBD1 covers 7 bases. This CDR3 region has 20 residues. The trim removed 0 bases at V and 7 bases at J, leaving 23 bases unmatched. Germline V lookup: CDR1 LGHNA, CDR2 YNFKEQ. In nucleotides, the CDR3 is TGTGCCAGCAGCCAAGATAGGTGGGACCGAGACAGGGTCGAAATAAGTGGCTACACCTTC. It translates to CASSQDRWDRDRVEISGYTF.

The rearrangement uses TRBV6-6 and TRBJ2-7; D remains ambiguous. V was cut by 6 bases and J by 0 bases, with 15 bases left in between. Looked up from germline, CDR1 is MNHNY and CDR2 is SVGAGI (reference sequence). This CDR3 is built from 15 residues. The chain's CDR3 is CASRAGWGGSYEQYF. The CDR3 nucleotides read TGTGCCAGCAGGGCCGGGTGGGGTGGCTCCTACGAGCAGTACTTC.

The chain combines TRBV7-2 with TRBJ1-2; 9 bases line up with TRBD1. CDR3 length: 15 amino acids. The junction had 7 bases not matched to a gene; V was cut back by 0 bases and J by 8 bases. Germline V gene data show CDR1 as SGHTA and CDR2 as FQGNSA. CDR3 amino acids: CASSLATGQGEGYTF. CDR3 bases: TGTGCCAGCAGCTTAGCGACGGGACAGGGAGAAGGCTACACCTTC.

This clonotype appeared once. The chain joins TRBV6-2 or TRBV6-3 to TRBJ2-7, with 15 bases matching TRBD2. Trimming cost V 7 bases and J 0 bases; bases outside gene matches: 16. Germline CDR1 is MNHEY and CDR2 is SVGEGT. The CDR3 has 20 amino acids. This CDR3 reads CASNSEGMGTSGRSSYEQYF. DNA for the CDR3: TGTGCCAGCAACTCTGAGGGGATGGGGACTAGCGGGAGGAGCTCCTACGAGCAGTACTTC.

This chain links TRBV5-1 with TRBJ1-4, with unresolved D. The CDR3 consists of 15 residues. V was clipped by 1 base and J by 7 bases, with 14 bases between them. Germline values: CDR1 SGHRS, CDR2 YFSETQ. The CDR3 DNA is TGCGCCAGCAGCTTGCGGACCGACGCGGGTGAAAAACTGTTTTTT. Its translation is CASSLRTDAGEKLFF.

In regard to this clonotype: A much larger clonotype is one base distant, so this may be a read error. The chain joins TRBV21-1 to TRBJ1-2; the D call TRBD1 from the table was never checked on the DNA. TRBV21-1 is an annotated pseudogene. CDR3 size: 13 residues. CDR3 in amino acids: CASDRALDEGYTF. DNA for the CDR3: TGTGCCAGCGACCGGGCGTTGGACGAGGGCTACACCTTC.

The chain recombines TRBV6-5 with TRBJ2-7; no reliable D call. The CDR3 has 13 amino acids. The V end was cut by 0 bases, the J end by 5 bases, with 8 bases between. Germline V CDR1 and CDR2: MNHEY, SVGAGI. The CDR3 region has the DNA TGTGCCAGCAGTTACTCGAGGTCGAACGAGCAGTACTTC. Translation: CASSYSRSNEQYF.

CDR3 nucleotides: TGTGCCATCAGTGAGTCGACTGGGGCCACAGATACGCAGTATTTT. It encodes CAISESTGATDTQYF. V is TRBV10-3 and J is TRBJ2-3; TRBD1 is a possible D gene (5 bases). Germline V CDR1 and CDR2: ENHRY, SYGVKD. The CDR3 extends over 15 amino acids. The germline V and J ends were trimmed by 0 bases and 2 bases, with 9 bases remaining between them.

This chain connects TRBV3-1 to TRBJ2-6; D is ambiguous. Germline V lookup: CDR1 LGHDT, CDR2 YNNKEL (reference sequence). This CDR3 is built from 19 residues. V was shortened by 2 bases and J by 0 bases, with 17 bases between the two germline ends. DNA for the CDR3: TGTGCCAGCAGCCAATACGACCCCGAATTTTACTCTGGGGCCAACGTCCTGACTTTC. This gives the protein CASSQYDPEFYSGANVLTF.

The DNA of the CDR3 is TGTGCCAGCAGCTTAGAACGATTGCAAGCCTACGAGCAGTACTTC. This gives the protein CASSLERLQAYEQYF. V usage is TRBV11-1 and J usage is TRBJ2-7; D is unresolved. Germline-derived CDR1 and CDR2 are SGHAT and FQDESV (reference sequence). This CDR3 spans 15 amino acids. Trimming removed 1 base from V and 2 bases from J, with 12 bases in between.

The J gene is TRBJ2-3, the V gene TRBV6-2 or TRBV6-3, with D hard to call. Germline V lookup: CDR1 MNHEY, CDR2 SVGEGT. The V end was cut by 5 bases, the J end by 4 bases, with 19 bases between. The CDR3 totals 16 residues. In nucleotides, the CDR3 is TGTGCCAGCAGTCCACTTAATTGGGGTGCTTCAGATACGCAGTATTTT. Translating gives CASSPLNWGASDTQYF.

This clonotype turned up a few times. The chain combines TRBV6-5 with TRBJ2-5; D not resolved. The CDR3 has 15 residues. The germline gives CDR1 MNHEY, CDR2 SVGAGI. V was cut by 2 bases and J by 0 bases, with 10 bases left in between. The CDR3 is CASSYRASYQETQYF. The DNA for the CDR3 is TGTGCCAGCAGTTACCGGGCCTCGTACCAAGAGACCCAGTACTTC.

The chain uses TRBV28 and TRBJ2-7, with 8 bases that match TRBD1. The DNA end favors TRBJ2-5, so the J call may be wrong. This CDR3 is built from 15 residues. Germline assignment: CDR1 MDHEN and CDR2 SYDVKM. CDR3 in amino acids: CAISVGGTGQETQYF. The CDR3 nucleotides read TGTGCCATTTCCGTTGGCGGGACAGGCCAAGAGACCCAGTACTTC.

The genes are TRBV28 and TRBJ1-5; no clear D. Germline V gene data show CDR1 as MDHEN and CDR2 as SYDVKM. This CDR3 is built from 13 residues. V dropped 7 bases and J dropped 4 bases, with 11 bases sitting between them. The CDR3 DNA sequence: TGTGCCAGCACCTCCAGACCAAATCAGCCCCAGCATTTT. Its protein is CASTSRPNQPQHF.

This clonotype showed up just a few times. The chain employs TRBV25-1 and TRBJ2-3; D ambiguous. CDR1 and CDR2 (germline): MGHDK, SYGVNS. This CDR3 region has 14 residues. V was clipped by 2 bases and J by 3 bases, with 9 bases between them. This CDR3 is CASSEPRPTDTQYF. CDR3 DNA: TGTGCCAGCAGTGAACCCCGACCGACAGATACGCAGTATTTT.

This clonotype was observed a few times. This sequence may be a read error, since a much larger clone differs from it by one base. The rearrangement uses TRBV12-5 and TRBJ2-1, with 7 bases matching TRBD2. The last part of the DNA fits TRBJ2-7 better; the J call may be wrong. This CDR3 is 14 amino acids long. Germline CDR1 reads LGHNT; CDR2 reads FRNRAP. DNA of the CDR3: TGTGCTAGTGCTACAGCGGGATACTACAATGAGCAGTACTTC. Translated, it gives CASATAGYYNEQYF.

This clonotype was seen only a few times. The rearrangement joins TRBV5-5 to TRBJ2-2; D is uncertain. Trimming pared 2 bases from V and 0 bases from J, leaving 8 bases between. Germline assignment: CDR1 SGHKS and CDR2 YYEKEE (reference sequence). The CDR3 totals 15 residues. Here the CDR3 DNA reads TGTGCCAGCAGCTTCTCGGGCGCGAACACCGGGGAGCTGTTTTTT. It is translated as CASSFSGANTGELFF.